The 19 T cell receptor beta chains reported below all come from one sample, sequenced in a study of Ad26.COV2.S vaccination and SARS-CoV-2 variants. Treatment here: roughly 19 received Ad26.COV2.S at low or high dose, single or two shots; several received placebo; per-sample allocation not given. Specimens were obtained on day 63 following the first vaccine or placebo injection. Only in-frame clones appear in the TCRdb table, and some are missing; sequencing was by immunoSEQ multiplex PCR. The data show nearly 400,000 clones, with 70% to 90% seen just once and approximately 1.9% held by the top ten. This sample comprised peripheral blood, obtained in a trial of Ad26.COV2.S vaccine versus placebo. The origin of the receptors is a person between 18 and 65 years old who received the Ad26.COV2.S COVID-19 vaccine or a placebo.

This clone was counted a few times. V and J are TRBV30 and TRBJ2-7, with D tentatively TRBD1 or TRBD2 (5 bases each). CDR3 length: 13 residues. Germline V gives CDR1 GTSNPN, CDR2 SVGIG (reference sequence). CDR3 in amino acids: CAAPGRSSYEQYF. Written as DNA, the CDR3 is TGTGCTGCACCGGGACGGAGCTCCTACGAGCAGTACTTC.

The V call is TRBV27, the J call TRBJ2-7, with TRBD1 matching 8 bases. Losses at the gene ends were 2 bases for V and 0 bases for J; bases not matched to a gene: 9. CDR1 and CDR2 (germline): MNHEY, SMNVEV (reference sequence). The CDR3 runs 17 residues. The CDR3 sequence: CASSLSSLDRGSYEQYF. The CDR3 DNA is TGTGCCAGCAGTTTAAGTTCCCTCGACAGGGGCTCCTACGAGCAGTACTTC.

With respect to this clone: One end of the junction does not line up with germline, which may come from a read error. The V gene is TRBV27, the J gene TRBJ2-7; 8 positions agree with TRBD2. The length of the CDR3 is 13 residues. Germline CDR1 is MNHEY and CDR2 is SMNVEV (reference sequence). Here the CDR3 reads CASRVALLAAANF. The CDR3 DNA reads TGTGCCAGCAGGGTAGCCCTACTAGCGGCCGCTAATTTC.

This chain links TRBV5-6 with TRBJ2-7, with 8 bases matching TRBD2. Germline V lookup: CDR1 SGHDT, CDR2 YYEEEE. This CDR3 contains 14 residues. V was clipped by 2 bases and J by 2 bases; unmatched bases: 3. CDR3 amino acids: CASSFPAGAYEQYF. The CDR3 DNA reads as TGTGCCAGCAGCTTCCCAGCGGGGGCCTACGAGCAGTACTTC.

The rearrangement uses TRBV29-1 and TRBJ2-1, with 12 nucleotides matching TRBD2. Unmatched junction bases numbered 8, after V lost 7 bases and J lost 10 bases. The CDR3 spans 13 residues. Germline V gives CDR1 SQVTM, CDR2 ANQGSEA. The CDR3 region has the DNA TGCAGCGCAATGACTAGCGGGAGTCGGGAGCAGTTCTTC. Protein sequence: CSAMTSGSREQFF.

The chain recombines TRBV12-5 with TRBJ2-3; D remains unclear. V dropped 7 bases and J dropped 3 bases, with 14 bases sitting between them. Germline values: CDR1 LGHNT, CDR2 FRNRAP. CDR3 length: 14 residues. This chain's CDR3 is CASALQLLTDTQYF. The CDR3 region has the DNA TGTGCTAGTGCCCTGCAATTGCTGACAGATACGCAGTATTTT. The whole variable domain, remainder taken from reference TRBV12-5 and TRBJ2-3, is DARVTQTPRHKVTEMGQEVTMRCQPILGHNTVFWYRQTMMQGLELLAYFRNRAPLDDSGMPKDRFSAEMPDATLATLKIQPSEPRDSAVYFCASALQLLTDTQYFGPGTRLTVL.

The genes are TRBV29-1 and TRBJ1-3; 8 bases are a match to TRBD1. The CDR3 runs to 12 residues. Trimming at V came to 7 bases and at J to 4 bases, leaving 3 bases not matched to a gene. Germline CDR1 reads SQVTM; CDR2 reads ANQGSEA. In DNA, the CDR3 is TGCAGCGCTCGGACAGGGGGAAACACCATATATTTT. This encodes CSARTGGNTIYF.

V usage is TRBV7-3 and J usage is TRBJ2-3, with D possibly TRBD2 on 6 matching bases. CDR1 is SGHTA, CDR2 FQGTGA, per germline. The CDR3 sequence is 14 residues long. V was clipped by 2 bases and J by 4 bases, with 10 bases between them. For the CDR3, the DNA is TGTGCCAGCAGCTTATCGTCGGGAGCAGATACGCAGTATTTT. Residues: CASSLSSGADTQYF.

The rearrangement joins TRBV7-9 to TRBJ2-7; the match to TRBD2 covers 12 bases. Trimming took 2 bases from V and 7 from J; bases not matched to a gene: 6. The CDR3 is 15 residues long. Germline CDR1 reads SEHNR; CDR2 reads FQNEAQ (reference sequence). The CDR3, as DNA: TGTGCCAGCAGCTTAACGACTAGCGGGAGAGGGGAGCAGTACTTC. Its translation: CASSLTTSGRGEQYF.

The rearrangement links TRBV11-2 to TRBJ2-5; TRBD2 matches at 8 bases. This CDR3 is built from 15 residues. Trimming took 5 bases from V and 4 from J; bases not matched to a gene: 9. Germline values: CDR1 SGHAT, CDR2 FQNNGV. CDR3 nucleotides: TGTGCCAGCAGCCCAAGCGGGAGATCTGGAGAGACCCAGTACTTC. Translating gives CASSPSGRSGETQYF.

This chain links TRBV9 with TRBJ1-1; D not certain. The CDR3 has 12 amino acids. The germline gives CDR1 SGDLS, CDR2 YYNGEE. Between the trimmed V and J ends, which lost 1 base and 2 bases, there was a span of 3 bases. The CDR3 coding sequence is TGTGCCAGCAGCGTACTTAACACTGAAGCTTTCTTT. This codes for CASSVLNTEAFF.

The CDR3 region is CASSTDSRTQYF. The CDR3 DNA reads TGTGCCAGCAGTACCGACAGTAGAACGCAGTATTTT. The V call is TRBV6-5, the J call TRBJ2-3; a possible D gene is TRBD1 (5 bases). This CDR3 region has 12 residues. The germline V gene has CDR1 MNHEY and CDR2 SVGAGI. Trimming left V 5 bases short and J 9 bases short, with 12 bases between.

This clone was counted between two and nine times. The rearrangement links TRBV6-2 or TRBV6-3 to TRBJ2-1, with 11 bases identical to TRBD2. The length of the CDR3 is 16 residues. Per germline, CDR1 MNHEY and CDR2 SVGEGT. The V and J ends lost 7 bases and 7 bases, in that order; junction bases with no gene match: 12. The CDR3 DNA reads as TGTGCCAGCACCCCCACAGGGGCTAGCGGGAGGAATGAGCAGTTCTTC. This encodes CASTPTGASGRNEQFF.

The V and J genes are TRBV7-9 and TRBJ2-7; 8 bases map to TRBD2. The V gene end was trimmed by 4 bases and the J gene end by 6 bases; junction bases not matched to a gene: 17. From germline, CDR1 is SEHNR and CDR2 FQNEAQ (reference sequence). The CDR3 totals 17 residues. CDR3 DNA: TGTGCCAGCAGCTCAGGGAGTAGCGGGACTCTAGGGAGCGAGCAGTACTTC. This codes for CASSSGSSGTLGSEQYF.

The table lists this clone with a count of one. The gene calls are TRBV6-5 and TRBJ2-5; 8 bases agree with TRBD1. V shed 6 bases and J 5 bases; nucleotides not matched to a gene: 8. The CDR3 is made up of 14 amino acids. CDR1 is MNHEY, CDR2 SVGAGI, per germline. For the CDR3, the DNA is TGTGCCAGCAGCTTAACAGGGGGACGCGAGACCCAGTACTTC. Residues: CASSLTGGRETQYF.

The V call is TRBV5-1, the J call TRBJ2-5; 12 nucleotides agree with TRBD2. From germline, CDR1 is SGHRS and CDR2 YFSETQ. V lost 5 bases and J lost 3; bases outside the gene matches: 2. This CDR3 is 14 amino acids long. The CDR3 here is CASSRLAGEETQYF. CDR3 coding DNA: TGCGCCAGCAGTCGACTAGCGGGAGAAGAGACCCAGTACTTC.

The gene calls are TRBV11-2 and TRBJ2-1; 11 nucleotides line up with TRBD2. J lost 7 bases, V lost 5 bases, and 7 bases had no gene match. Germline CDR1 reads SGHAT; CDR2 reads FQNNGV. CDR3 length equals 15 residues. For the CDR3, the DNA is TGTGCCAGCAGCGTCATAGCGGGAGGGCTGAATGAGCAGTTCTTC. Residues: CASSVIAGGLNEQFF.

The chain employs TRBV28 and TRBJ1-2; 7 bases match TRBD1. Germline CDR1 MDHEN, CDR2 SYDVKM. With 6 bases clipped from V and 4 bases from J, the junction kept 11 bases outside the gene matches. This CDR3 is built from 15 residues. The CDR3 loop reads CASRSTGAQRYGYTF. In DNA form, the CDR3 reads TGTGCCAGCAGATCTACAGGGGCCCAACGCTATGGCTACACCTTC.

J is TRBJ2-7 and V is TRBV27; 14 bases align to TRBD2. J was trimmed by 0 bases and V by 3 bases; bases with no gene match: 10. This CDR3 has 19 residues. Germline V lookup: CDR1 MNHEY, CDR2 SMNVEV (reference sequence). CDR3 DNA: TGTGCCAGCAGTTTGAGAGGGACTAGCGGGAGTCCTAGCTCCTACGAGCAGTACTTC. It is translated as CASSLRGTSGSPSSYEQYF.